Below are 19 T cell receptor beta chains sequenced from a single sample in a study of control samples from healthy donors and cancer patients. Assay: immunoSEQ multiplex PCR; the TCRdb copy retains only in-frame clones and omits some. The table includes 150,000 or so clones, 93% detected once. Source material: blood. The receptors originated from a man between 18 and 35 years old in good health.

The chain combines TRBV12-1 with TRBJ2-7. TRBV12-1 corresponds to a pseudogene. The CDR3 runs 17 residues. Here the CDR3 reads CASSNRGQGQIPYEQYF. The CDR3 nucleotides are TGTGCCAGCAGCAACCGGGGGCAGGGTCAAATTCCCTACGAGCAGTACTTC.

This clone was recorded once. The chain recombines TRBV10-3 with TRBJ2-3; D gene unclear. CDR1 is ENHRY and CDR2 is SYGVKD in the germline V gene. Between the trimmed V and J ends, which lost 4 bases and 4 bases, there was a span of 9 bases. This CDR3 is built from 13 residues. CDR3 bases: TGTGCCATCAGTGTCGCAGACGCAGATACGCAGTATTTT. Residues: CAISVADADTQYF.

The V call is TRBV6-6, the J call TRBJ2-7, with 7 bases that match TRBD2. The CDR3 has 16 amino acids. Trimming took 2 bases from V and 5 from J; bases not matched to a gene: 12. Germline loops: CDR1 MNHNY, CDR2 SVGAGI (reference sequence). CDR3 nucleotides: TGTGCCAGCAGTTACCCGCAAGAGACTAGCTCTCACGAGCAGTACTTC. This translates into CASSYPQETSSHEQYF.

The chain employs TRBV9 and TRBJ2-1, with D hard to call. The CDR3 runs to 14 residues. V gave up 0 bases and J gave up 5 bases, with 9 bases separating them. Germline lookup yields CDR1 SGDLS and CDR2 YYNGEE. CDR3 coding DNA: TGTGCCAGCAGCGTAGCTCAGCAAAACAATGAGCAGTTCTTC. Translated, it gives CASSVAQQNNEQFF. Full variable domain (remainder filled in from reference TRBV9 and TRBJ2-1): DSGVTQTPKHLITATGQRVTLRCSPRSGDLSVYWYQQSLDQGLQFLIQYYNGEERAKGNILERFSAQQFPDLHSELNLSSLELGDSALYFCASSVAQQNNEQFFGPGTRLTVL.

The chain employs TRBV28 and TRBJ2-2, with D tentatively TRBD1 (6 bases). CDR3 length: 18 amino acids. The V and J ends lost 5 bases and 3 bases respectively, with 22 bases between them. CDR1 is MDHEN, CDR2 SYDVKM, per germline. This chain's CDR3 is CASSPTRLQDRYTGELFF. CDR3 DNA: TGTGCCAGCAGTCCTACCCGTCTTCAGGACAGATACACCGGGGAGCTGTTTTTT.

The genes are TRBV7-2 and TRBJ2-7, with D unclear. Germline CDR1 and CDR2: SGHTA and FQGNSA. The V end was cut by 5 bases, the J end by 0 bases, with 14 bases between. The CDR3 sequence is 15 residues long. The CDR3 region is CASSPQAGVSYEQYF. CDR3 bases: TGTGCCAGCAGCCCCCAGGCTGGAGTCTCCTACGAGCAGTACTTC.

The chain links TRBV9 to TRBJ1-6, with 9 bases aligning to TRBD1. This CDR3 contains 14 residues. The germline V gene encodes CDR1 SGDLS and CDR2 YYNGEE. The ends lost 4 bases at V and 7 bases at J; junction bases unmatched: 3. The CDR3 region has the DNA TGTGCCAGCAGCCACGGGACAGGGAATTCACCCCTCCACTTT. This gives the protein CASSHGTGNSPLHF. The variable domain in full, with the rest retrieved from reference TRBV9 and TRBJ1-6, is DSGVTQTPKHLITATGQRVTLRCSPRSGDLSVYWYQQSLDQGLQFLIQYYNGEERAKGNILERFSAQQFPDLHSELNLSSLELGDSALYFCASSHGTGNSPLHFGNGTRLTVT.

The chain joins TRBV7-3 to TRBJ2-2; unclear D gene. CDR3 size: 16 residues. Trimming cost V 5 bases and J 2 bases, with 15 bases left between them. Germline V lookup: CDR1 SGHTA, CDR2 FQGTGA. CDR3 DNA sequence: TGTGCCAGCAGCCCTCTCCCGAACAGAAACACCGGGGAGCTGTTTTTT. Amino acid sequence: CASSPLPNRNTGELFF.

V usage is TRBV27 and J usage is TRBJ2-7, with D perhaps matching TRBD1 (6 bases). Deletions cut 1 base from V and 4 bases from J, with 11 bases between. CDR1 and CDR2 (germline): MNHEY, SMNVEV (reference sequence). This CDR3 comprises 14 residues. CDR3 bases: TGTGCCAGCAGTTTATTTCCAGGGGTGTACGAGCAGTACTTC. The encoded protein is CASSLFPGVYEQYF.

The chain links TRBV9 to TRBJ1-6; D possibly corresponds to TRBD1 (5 bases). V was trimmed by 3 bases and J by 10 bases, leaving 14 bases between them. Germline CDR1 SGDLS, CDR2 YYNGEE. The CDR3 is 14 amino acids. The DNA for the CDR3 is TGTGCCAGCAGCGCAAGGGGAGCCTACTCACCCCTCCACTTT. It codes for CASSARGAYSPLHF.

The chain uses TRBV7-2 and TRBJ2-1, with 9 bases lining up with TRBD2. The CDR3 covers 14 residues. V shed 0 bases and J 15 bases; nucleotides not matched to a gene: 9. Germline V gene lookup returns CDR1 SGHTA and CDR2 FQGNSA. CDR3 coding DNA: TGTGCCAGCAGCTTAGCGAGGCGGGAGGGGCGAGGGTTCTTC. Translated, it gives CASSLARREGRGFF.

The chain couples TRBV30 to TRBJ2-2; TRBD1 agrees at 10 bases. J lost 3 bases, V lost 8 bases, and 9 bases had no gene match. In germline, CDR1 is GTSNPN, CDR2 SVGIG (reference sequence). This CDR3 spans 15 amino acids. The CDR3 nucleotides are TGTGCCAGGGACGACAGGGGGCGGTACACCGGGGAGCTGTTTTTT. Translated, it gives CARDDRGRYTGELFF.

The chain is built from TRBV27 and TRBJ1-1; TRBD1 aligns across 8 bases. This CDR3 is built from 15 residues. V lost 7 bases, J lost 8 bases, and 15 bases stayed unmatched. CDR1 is MNHEY, CDR2 SMNVEV, per germline (reference sequence). The DNA for the CDR3 is TGTGCCAGCAAGTCCGACAGGGGCCGACCTACAGAAGCTTTCTTT. Protein product: CASKSDRGRPTEAFF.

This chain links TRBV4-1 with TRBJ1-1, with D possibly matching TRBD1 (5 bases). There are 15 residues in the CDR3. Per germline, CDR1 MGHRA and CDR2 YSYEKL. V was cut by 1 base and J by 1 base, with 10 bases left in between. This CDR3 reads CASSQVGGGNTEAFF. CDR3 in DNA: TGCGCCAGCAGCCAAGTCGGGGGTGGGAACACTGAAGCTTTCTTT.

This clone is a singleton in its sample. The chain joins TRBV2 to TRBJ2-1, with 12 bases identical to TRBD2. Germline trimming cut 7 bases from V and 8 bases from J; bases unmatched to any gene: 6. CDR3 size: 14 residues. The germline V gene encodes CDR1 SNHLY and CDR2 FYNNEI. Here the CDR3 reads CASTLAGGTYEQFF. The DNA for the CDR3 is TGTGCCAGCACGCTAGCGGGGGGGACCTATGAGCAGTTCTTC.

This sequence joins TRBV11-2 and TRBJ2-7; 10 bases are shared with TRBD1. CDR1 and CDR2 (germline): SGHAT, FQNNGV. The CDR3 runs 14 residues. V was clipped by 5 bases and J by 5 bases; unmatched bases: 6. The CDR3 reads CASSMDRGLHEQYF. In DNA form, the CDR3 reads TGTGCCAGCAGCATGGACAGGGGGTTGCACGAGCAGTACTTC.

The rearrangement joins TRBV3-1 (or the pseudogene TRBV3-2) to TRBJ1-2, with TRBD1 identical over 7 bases. This CDR3 region has 16 residues. In germline, CDR1 is LGHDT, CDR2 YNNKEL (reference sequence). The J segment lost 13 bases and the V segment lost 1 base, leaving 18 bases of the junction unmatched. This chain's CDR3 is CASSQARDRSFREGTF. CDR3 sequence (DNA): TGTGCCAGCAGCCAAGCCCGGGACAGATCCTTCAGGGAGGGCACCTTC.

This CDR3 reads CASNRDREGPRGYTF. In nucleotides, the CDR3 is TGTGCCAGCAACCGGGACAGGGAAGGCCCGAGAGGCTACACCTTC. The chain is built from TRBV2 and TRBJ1-2, with 9 bases aligning to TRBD1. Germline loops: CDR1 SNHLY, CDR2 FYNNEI. This CDR3 spans 15 amino acids. J was trimmed by 8 bases and V by 7 bases; bases with no gene match: 14.

The CDR3 coding sequence is TGTGCCAGCAGCCCCGATCTGGGCAAAGAGATTGAAGCTTTCTTT. Amino acid sequence: CASSPDLGKEIEAFF. The chain couples TRBV7-9 to TRBJ1-1; no reliable D call. The CDR3 has 15 amino acids. CDR1 is SEHNR and CDR2 is FQNEAQ in the germline V gene (reference sequence). The V gene lost 5 bases and the J gene lost 7 bases, with 20 bases spanning the gap.